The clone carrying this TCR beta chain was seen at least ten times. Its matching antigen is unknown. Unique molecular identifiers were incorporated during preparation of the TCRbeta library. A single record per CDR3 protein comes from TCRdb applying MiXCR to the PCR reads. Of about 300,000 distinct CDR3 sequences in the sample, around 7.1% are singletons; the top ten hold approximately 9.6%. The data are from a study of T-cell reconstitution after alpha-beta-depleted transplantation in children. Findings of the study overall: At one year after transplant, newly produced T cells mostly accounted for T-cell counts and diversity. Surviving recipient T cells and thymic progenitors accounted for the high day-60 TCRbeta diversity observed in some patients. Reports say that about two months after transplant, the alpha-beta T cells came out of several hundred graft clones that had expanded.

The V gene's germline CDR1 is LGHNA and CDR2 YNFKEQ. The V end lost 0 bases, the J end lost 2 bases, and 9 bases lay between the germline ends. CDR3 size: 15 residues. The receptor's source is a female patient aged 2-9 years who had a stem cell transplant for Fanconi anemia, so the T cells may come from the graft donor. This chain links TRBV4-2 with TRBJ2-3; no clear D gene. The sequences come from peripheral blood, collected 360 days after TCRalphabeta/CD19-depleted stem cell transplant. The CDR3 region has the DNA TGTGCCAGCAGCCAAGATAGCAGCCCCACAGATACGCAGTATTTT. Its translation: CASSQDSSPTDTQYF.